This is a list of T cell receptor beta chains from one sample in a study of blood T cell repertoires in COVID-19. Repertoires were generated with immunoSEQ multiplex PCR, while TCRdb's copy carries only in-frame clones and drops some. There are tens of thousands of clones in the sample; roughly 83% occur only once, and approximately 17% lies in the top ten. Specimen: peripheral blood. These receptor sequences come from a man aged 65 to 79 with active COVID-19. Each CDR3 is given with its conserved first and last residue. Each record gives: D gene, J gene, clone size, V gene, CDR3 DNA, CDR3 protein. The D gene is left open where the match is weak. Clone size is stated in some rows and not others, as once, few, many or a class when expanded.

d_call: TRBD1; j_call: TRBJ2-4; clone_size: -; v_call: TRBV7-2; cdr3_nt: TGTGCCAGCAGCTTAAGTTCGGGACAGGGGCCCCAAAACATTCAGTACTTC; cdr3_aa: CASSLSSGQGPQNIQYF
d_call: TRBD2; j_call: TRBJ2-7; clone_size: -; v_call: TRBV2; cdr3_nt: TGTGCCAGCAGTGAAGACAGCGGGGCCTACGAGCAGTACTTC; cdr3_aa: CASSEDSGAYEQYF
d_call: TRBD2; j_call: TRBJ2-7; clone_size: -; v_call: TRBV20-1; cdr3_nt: TGCAGTGCTAGTGCTAGCGGGACGGAAGAGCAGTACTTC; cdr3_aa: CSASASGTEEQYF
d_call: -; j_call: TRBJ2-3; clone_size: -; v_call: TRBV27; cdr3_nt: TGTGCCAGCAGTTTGGAGGGGGCCACAGATACGCAGTATTTT; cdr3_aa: CASSLEGATDTQYF
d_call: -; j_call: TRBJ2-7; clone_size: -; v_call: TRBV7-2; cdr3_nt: TGTGCCAGCAGCATACTCGGGACTCAGAGGGAGCAGTACTTC; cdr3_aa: CASSILGTQREQYF
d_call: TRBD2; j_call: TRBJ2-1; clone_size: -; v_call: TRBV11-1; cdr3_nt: TGTGCCAGCAGCCCCCCGACTAGCGGGAGGAATGAGCAGTTCTTC; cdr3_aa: CASSPPTSGRNEQFF
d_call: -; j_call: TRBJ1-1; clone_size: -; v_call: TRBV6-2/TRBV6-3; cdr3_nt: TGTGCCAGCAGTTACTCCGGCAGGGGCACTGAAGCTTTCTTT; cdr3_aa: CASSYSGRGTEAFF
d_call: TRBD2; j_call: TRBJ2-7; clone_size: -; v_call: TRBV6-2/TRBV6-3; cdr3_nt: TGTGCCAGCACCCCAGGGGACACTAGCGGGAGATACGAGCAGTACTTC; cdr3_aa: CASTPGDTSGRYEQYF
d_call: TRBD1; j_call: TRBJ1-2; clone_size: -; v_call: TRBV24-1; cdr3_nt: TGTGCCACCAGTGAAGCCGGGACAGCAAACTATGGCTACACCTTC; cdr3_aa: CATSEAGTANYGYTF
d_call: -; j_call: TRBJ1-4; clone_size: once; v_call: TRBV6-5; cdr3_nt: TGTGCCAGCAGTTACTCGAGTCCCCCCCCGGGGAAACTGTTTTTT; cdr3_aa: CASSYSSPPPGKLFF
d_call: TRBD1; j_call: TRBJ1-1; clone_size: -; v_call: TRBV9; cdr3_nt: TGTGCCAGCAGCCGCGAGGGACAGGGGGTCACTGAAGCTTTCTTT; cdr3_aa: CASSREGQGVTEAFF